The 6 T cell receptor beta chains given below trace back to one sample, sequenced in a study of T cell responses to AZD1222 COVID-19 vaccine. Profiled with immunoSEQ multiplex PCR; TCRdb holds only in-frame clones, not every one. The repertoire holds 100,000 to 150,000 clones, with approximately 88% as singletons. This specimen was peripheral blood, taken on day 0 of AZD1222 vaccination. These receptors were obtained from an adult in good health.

This chain's CDR3 is CASSDSGSLRYTF. The CDR3 DNA sequence: TGTGCCAGCAGTGACTCTGGCAGCTTGCGCTACACCTTC. The chain carries TRBV6-4 and TRBJ1-2; D gene unclear. V was pared by 0 bases and J by 9 bases, with 11 bases between. The length of the CDR3 is 13 residues. Germline loops: CDR1 MRHNA, CDR2 SNTAGT.

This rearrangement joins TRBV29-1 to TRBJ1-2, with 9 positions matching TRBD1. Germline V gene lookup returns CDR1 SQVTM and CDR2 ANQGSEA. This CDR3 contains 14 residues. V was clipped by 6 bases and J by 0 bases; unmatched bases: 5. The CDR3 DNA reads TGCAGCGTGGAGACAGGGGGAACTAACTATGGCTACACCTTC. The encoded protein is CSVETGGTNYGYTF.

DNA of the CDR3: TGTGCCAGCAGTTACGACAGGCGTGGATACGAGCAGTACTTC. Translating gives CASSYDRRGYEQYF. This chain connects TRBV6-5 to TRBJ2-7, with D tentatively TRBD1 (6 bases). The CDR3 has 14 amino acids. From germline, CDR1 is MNHEY and CDR2 SVGAGI. V lost 2 bases and J 4 bases, leaving 12 bases between the germline ends.

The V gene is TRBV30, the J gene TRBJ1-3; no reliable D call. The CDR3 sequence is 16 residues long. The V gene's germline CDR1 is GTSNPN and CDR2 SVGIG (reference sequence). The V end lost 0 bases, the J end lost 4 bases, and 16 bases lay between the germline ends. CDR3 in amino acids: CAWSVSRTARGNTIYF. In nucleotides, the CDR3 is TGTGCCTGGAGTGTAAGTCGGACTGCGAGGGGAAACACCATATATTTT.

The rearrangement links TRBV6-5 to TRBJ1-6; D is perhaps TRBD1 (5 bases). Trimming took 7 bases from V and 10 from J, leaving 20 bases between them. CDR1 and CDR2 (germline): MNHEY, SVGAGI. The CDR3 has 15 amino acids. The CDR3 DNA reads TGTGCCAGCACCACCGAGACGGGGGTTGACTCACCCCTCCACTTT. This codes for CASTTETGVDSPLHF.

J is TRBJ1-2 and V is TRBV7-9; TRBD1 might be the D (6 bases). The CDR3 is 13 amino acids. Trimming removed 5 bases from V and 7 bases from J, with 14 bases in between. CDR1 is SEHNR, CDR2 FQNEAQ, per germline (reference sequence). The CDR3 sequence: CASSPDSKSGYTF. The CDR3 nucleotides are TGTGCCAGCAGCCCGGACAGTAAGTCTGGCTACACCTTC. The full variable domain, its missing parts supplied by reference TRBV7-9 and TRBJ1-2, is DTGVSQNPRHKITKRGQNVTFRCDPISEHNRLYWYRQTLGQGPEFLTYFQNEAQLEKSRLLSDRFSAERPKGSFSTLEIQRTEQGDSAMYLCASSPDSKSGYTFGSGTRLTVV.